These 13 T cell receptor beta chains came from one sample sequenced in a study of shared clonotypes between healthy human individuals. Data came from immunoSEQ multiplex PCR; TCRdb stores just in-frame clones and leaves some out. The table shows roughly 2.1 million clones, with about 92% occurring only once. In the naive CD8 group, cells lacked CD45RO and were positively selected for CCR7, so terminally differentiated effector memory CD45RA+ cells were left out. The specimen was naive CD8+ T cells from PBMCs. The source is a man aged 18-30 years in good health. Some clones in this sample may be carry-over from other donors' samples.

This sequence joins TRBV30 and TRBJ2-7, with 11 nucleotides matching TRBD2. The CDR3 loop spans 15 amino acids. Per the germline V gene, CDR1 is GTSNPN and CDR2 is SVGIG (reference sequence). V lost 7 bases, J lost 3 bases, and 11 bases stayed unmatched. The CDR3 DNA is TGTGCCTCTACACCGGGACTAGCGGACGGCTACGAGCAGTACTTC. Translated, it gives CASTPGLADGYEQYF.

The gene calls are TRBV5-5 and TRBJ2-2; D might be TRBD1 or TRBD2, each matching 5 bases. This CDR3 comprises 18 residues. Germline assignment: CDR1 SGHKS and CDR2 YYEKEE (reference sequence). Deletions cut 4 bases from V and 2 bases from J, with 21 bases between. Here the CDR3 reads CASSPRSGTQINTGELFF. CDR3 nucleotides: TGTGCCAGCAGCCCTCGATCCGGGACGCAAATTAACACCGGGGAGCTGTTTTTT.

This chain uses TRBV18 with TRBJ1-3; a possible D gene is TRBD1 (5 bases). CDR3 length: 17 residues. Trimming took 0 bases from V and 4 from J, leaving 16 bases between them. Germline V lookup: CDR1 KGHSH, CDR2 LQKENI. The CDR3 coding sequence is TGTGCCAGCTCACCACCGTCAGGGTTGCGAGAAGGAAACACCATATATTTT. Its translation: CASSPPSGLREGNTIYF. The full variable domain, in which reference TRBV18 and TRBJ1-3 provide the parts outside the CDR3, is NAGVMQNPRHLVRRRGQEARLRCSPMKGHSHVYWYRQLPEEGLKFMVYLQKENIIDESGMPKERFSAEFPKEGPSILRIQQVVRGDSAAYFCASSPPSGLREGNTIYFGEGSWLTVV.

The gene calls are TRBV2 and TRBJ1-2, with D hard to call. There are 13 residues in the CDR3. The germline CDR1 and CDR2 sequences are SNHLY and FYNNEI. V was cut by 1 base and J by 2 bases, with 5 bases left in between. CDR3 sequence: CASSEEGNYGYTF. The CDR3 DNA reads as TGTGCCAGCAGTGAAGAGGGAAACTATGGCTACACCTTC. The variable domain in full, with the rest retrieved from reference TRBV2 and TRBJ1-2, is EPEVTQTPSHQVTQMGQEVILRCVPISNHLYFYWYRQILGQKVEFLVSFYNNEISEKSEIFDDQFSVERPDGSNFTLKIRSTKLEDSAMYFCASSEEGNYGYTFGSGTRLTVV.

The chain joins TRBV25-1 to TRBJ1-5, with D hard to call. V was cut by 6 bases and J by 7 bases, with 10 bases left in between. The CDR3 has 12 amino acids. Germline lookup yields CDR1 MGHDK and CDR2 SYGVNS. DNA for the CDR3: TGTGCCAGCAGACAGAAGGGACAGCCCCAGCATTTT. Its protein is CASRQKGQPQHF. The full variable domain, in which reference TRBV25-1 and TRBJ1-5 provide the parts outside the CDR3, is EADIYQTPRYLVIGTGKKITLECSQTMGHDKMYWYQQDPGMELHLIHYSYGVNSTEKGDLSSESTVSRIRTEHFPLTLESARPSHTSQYLCASRQKGQPQHFGDGTRLSIL.

CDR3 coding DNA: TGTGCCAGCACGGAGGCGGTGAACACTGAAGCTTTCTTT. Translation gives CASTEAVNTEAFF. V and J are TRBV2 and TRBJ1-1; D gene unclear. The germline CDR1 and CDR2 sequences are SNHLY and FYNNEI. This CDR3 has 13 amino acids. Trimming stripped 7 bases from V and 0 bases from J, with 9 bases between.

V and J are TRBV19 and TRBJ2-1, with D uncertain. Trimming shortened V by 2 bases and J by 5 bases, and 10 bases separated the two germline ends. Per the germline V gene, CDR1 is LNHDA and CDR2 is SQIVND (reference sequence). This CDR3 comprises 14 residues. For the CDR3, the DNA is TGTGCCAGTAGTATAATGGGCGGACACAATGAGCAGTTCTTC. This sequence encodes CASSIMGGHNEQFF.

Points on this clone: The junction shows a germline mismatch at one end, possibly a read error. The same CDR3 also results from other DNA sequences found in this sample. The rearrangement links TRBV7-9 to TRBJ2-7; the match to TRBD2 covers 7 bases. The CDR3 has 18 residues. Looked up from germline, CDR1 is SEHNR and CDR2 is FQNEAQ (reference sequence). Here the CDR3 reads CASSSPSGEAGNTYEQYF. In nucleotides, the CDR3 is TGTGCCAGCAGCTCCCCATCTGGTGAAGCGGGAAATACCTACGAGCAATACTTC.

In DNA form, the CDR3 reads TGTGCCAGCAGTTTCGGTAACGACTACGAGCAGTACTTC. This sequence encodes CASSFGNDYEQYF. This chain connects TRBV27 to TRBJ2-7; D gene unclear. V shed 3 bases and J shed 3 bases, with 9 bases lying between them. This CDR3 is built from 13 residues. Germline V gives CDR1 MNHEY, CDR2 SMNVEV (reference sequence).

The CDR3: CASSTGDRVYGYTF. The CDR3 bases are TGTGCCAGCAGTACAGGGGACAGGGTATATGGCTACACCTTC. This chain connects TRBV6-1 to TRBJ1-2, with 9 nucleotides matching TRBD1. Germline-derived CDR1 and CDR2 are MNHNS and SASEGT. Trimming took 5 bases from V and 5 from J; bases not matched to a gene: 6. CDR3 length equals 14 residues.

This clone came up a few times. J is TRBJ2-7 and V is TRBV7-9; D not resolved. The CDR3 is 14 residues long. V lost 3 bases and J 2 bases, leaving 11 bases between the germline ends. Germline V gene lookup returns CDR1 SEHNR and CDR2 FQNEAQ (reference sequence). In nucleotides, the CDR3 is TGTGCCAGCAGCTTTGGCCCCTCGGCCTACGAGCAGTACTTC. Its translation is CASSFGPSAYEQYF.

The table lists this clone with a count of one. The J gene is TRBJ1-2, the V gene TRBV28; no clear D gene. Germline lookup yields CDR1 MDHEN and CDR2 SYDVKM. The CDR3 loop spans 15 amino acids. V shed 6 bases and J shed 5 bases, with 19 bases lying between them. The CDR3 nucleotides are TGTGCCAGCAGCCCCTCCTTGGAGGGAGGTTATGGCTACACCTTC. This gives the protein CASSPSLEGGYGYTF.

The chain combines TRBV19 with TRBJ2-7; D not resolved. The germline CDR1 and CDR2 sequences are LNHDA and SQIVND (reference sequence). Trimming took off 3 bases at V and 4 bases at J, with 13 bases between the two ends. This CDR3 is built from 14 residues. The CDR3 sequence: CASSIRWQYYEQYF. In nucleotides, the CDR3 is TGTGCCAGTAGTATTAGATGGCAGTATTACGAGCAGTACTTC.